The 3 T cell receptor beta chains below were found in one sample sequenced in a study of blood T cell repertoires in COVID-19. Libraries were prepared by immunoSEQ multiplex PCR; TCRdb keeps only in-frame clonotypes and omits some of them. The table records 90,000 or so clones, around 93% of them present only once. What was sequenced was peripheral blood. The receptor source for this set is a human donor with active COVID-19. The donor label of this sample is uncertain.

The chain links TRBV7-2 to TRBJ2-4; D might be TRBD2 (6 bases). The CDR3 is 16 residues long. V was cut by 1 base and J by 9 bases, with 19 bases left in between. Germline CDR1 SGHTA, CDR2 FQGNSA. Here the CDR3 reads CASSLVPIVEGSIQYF. CDR3 DNA sequence: TGTGCCAGCAGCTTAGTCCCTATTGTGGAGGGCAGCATTCAGTACTTC.

The V call is TRBV5-1, the J call TRBJ1-2; D possibly corresponds to TRBD1 (6 bases). Trimming stripped 4 bases from V and 8 bases from J, with 21 bases between. The length of the CDR3 is 15 residues. Germline CDR1 is SGHRS and CDR2 is YFSETQ. The CDR3 here is CASSLGPGTKAGYTF. The CDR3 nucleotides read TGCGCCAGCAGCCTGGGGCCCGGGACAAAAGCGGGCTACACCTTC.

The chain recombines TRBV3-1 (or the pseudogene TRBV3-2) with TRBJ2-2, with D uncertain. CDR3 length equals 14 residues. CDR1 and CDR2 (germline): LGHDT, YNNKEL (reference sequence). The V end lost 2 bases, the J end lost 4 bases, and 8 bases lay between the germline ends. CDR3 nucleotide sequence: TGTGCCAGCAGCCAATCGTCAGGCACCGGGGAGCTGTTTTTT. This translates into CASSQSSGTGELFF.